Included here is one TCR beta chain sequence, with context. Its antigen is undetermined. The data stem from a study of neoadjuvant anti-PD-1 for oral cavity cancer. Study-level background: Non-progressing patients received a fourth nivolumab dose near day 43, then surgery on days 50-56.

Time point reported: after neoadjuvant nivolumab, at surgical resection. Trimming removed 3 bases from V and 10 bases from J; junction bases left unmatched: 3. Germline CDR1 SGHRS, CDR2 YFSETQ. This CDR3 is 14 amino acids long. Study-level points and caveats: Non-responders to neoadjuvant nivolumab had significantly more clonal PBMC T cells than responders. Only a few patients per response group were TCR-analyzed; validation needed.

Six replicates per PBMC sample, mostly from about 500 ng of genomic DNA. This table comes from immunoSEQ multiplex PCR, and its TCRdb copy is limited to in-frame clones, with some not included. The sample holds approximately 14,000 clones, 65% to 85% seen once. The specimen comprised PBMCs, sampled after nivolumab (anti-PD-1) treatment. The chain links TRBV5-1 to TRBJ2-1; 14 bases fit TRBD2. This receptor was identified in a person aged 40 to 85 with oral cavity squamous cell carcinoma. The DNA for the CDR3 is TGCGCCAGCAGCTCCGGACTAGCGGGAGGAGAGCAGTTCTTC. It translates to CASSSGLAGGEQFF.